These 22 T cell receptor beta chains originate from one sample sequenced in a study of T cell responses to AZD1222 COVID-19 vaccine. The assay was immunoSEQ multiplex PCR, and TCRdb's table has in-frame clones only and misses some. The sample lists about 120,000 clones, more than 85% seen once, with 2.9% in the top ten. The sample consisted of peripheral blood, taken on day 0 of AZD1222 vaccination. The receptors derive from an adult in good health.

This rearrangement joins TRBV7-2 to TRBJ2-1; unclear D gene. CDR1 and CDR2 from the germline V gene are SGHTA and FQGNSA. The V end was cut by 4 bases, the J end by 12 bases, with 10 bases between. This CDR3 has 11 amino acids. The CDR3 bases are TGTGCCAGCAGCTCGTGGGTTGTGCAGTTCTTC. This encodes CASSSWVVQFF.

The chain has TRBV7-6 and TRBJ2-3; 9 bases match TRBD2. Per the germline V gene, CDR1 is SGHVS and CDR2 is FNYEAQ. The CDR3 totals 15 residues. V lost 1 base and J lost 4; bases outside the gene matches: 3. CDR3 sequence (DNA): TGTGCCAGCAGCTTAGAGGGCGGGAGGGCAGATACGCAGTATTTT. Protein product: CASSLEGGRADTQYF.

V and J are TRBV18 and TRBJ2-5, with no clear D. The germline V gene has CDR1 KGHSH and CDR2 LQKENI. The CDR3 extends over 14 amino acids. V was trimmed by 1 base and J by 1 base, leaving 7 bases between them. The CDR3 spells CASSPLRTQETQYF. Here the CDR3 DNA reads TGTGCCAGCTCACCACTACGGACCCAAGAGACCCAGTACTTC. Based on the CDR3 plus reference TRBV18 and TRBJ2-5, the full variable domain is NAGVMQNPRHLVRRRGQEARLRCSPMKGHSHVYWYRQLPEEGLKFMVYLQKENIIDESGMPKERFSAEFPKEGPSILRIQQVVRGDSAAYFCASSPLRTQETQYFGPGTRLLVL.

The chain links TRBV11-2 to TRBJ1-1, with D possibly TRBD1 on 5 matching bases. CDR1 is SGHAT and CDR2 is FQNNGV in the germline V gene. Trimming removed 4 bases at V and 3 bases at J, with 9 bases between. The CDR3 runs to 13 residues. The CDR3 is CASSSDSHTEAFF. In nucleotides, the CDR3 is TGTGCCAGCAGCTCAGACAGCCACACTGAAGCTTTCTTT.

The chain carries TRBV19 and TRBJ2-1, with 8 bases lining up with TRBD2. V lost 8 bases, J lost 3 bases, and 3 bases stayed unmatched. The CDR3 runs 13 residues. The germline CDR1 and CDR2 sequences are LNHDA and SQIVND (reference sequence). This CDR3 reads CASDSGNYNEQFF. In nucleotides, the CDR3 is TGTGCCAGTGATAGCGGGAACTACAATGAGCAGTTCTTC.

The genes are TRBV11-1 and TRBJ2-7; 7 bases are a match to TRBD1. With V trimmed by 1 base and J by 4 bases, 7 bases remained unmatched. Germline V gene lookup returns CDR1 SGHAT and CDR2 FQDESV (reference sequence). CDR3 length equals 15 residues. CDR3 amino acids: CASSLEGTVLYEQYF. Here the CDR3 DNA reads TGTGCCAGCAGCTTAGAGGGGACAGTTCTTTACGAGCAGTACTTC.

The gene calls are TRBV29-1 and TRBJ2-5; D is ambiguous. The V end lost 3 bases, the J end lost 4 bases, and 12 bases lay between the germline ends. The CDR3 extends over 13 amino acids. In germline, CDR1 is SQVTM, CDR2 ANQGSEA. This CDR3 reads CSVDRTIRETQYF. In DNA form, the CDR3 reads TGCAGCGTTGATAGAACAATCAGAGAGACCCAGTACTTC.

The chain is built from TRBV19 and TRBJ2-7, with TRBD1 matching over 7 bases. V shed 7 bases and J 7 bases; nucleotides not matched to a gene: 13. The CDR3 length is 14 residues. Looked up from germline, CDR1 is LNHDA and CDR2 is SQIVND (reference sequence). CDR3 in DNA: TGTGCCAGTAAAAGTGAGGGGGCGTTCGGGGAGCAGTACTTC. Protein: CASKSEGAFGEQYF.

The chain combines TRBV28 with TRBJ1-2; TRBD1 is a possible D gene (6 bases). The V end was cut by 1 base, the J end by 4 bases, with 13 bases between. Germline CDR1 is MDHEN and CDR2 is SYDVKM. The CDR3 covers 15 residues. The CDR3 DNA reads as TGTGCCAGCAGTTTATCGGGGGGCGGTATCTATGGCTACACCTTC. Protein product: CASSLSGGGIYGYTF.

This clone was seen a handful of times. The DNA for the CDR3 is TGCGCCAGCAGCCTGACAGGGGCCACCGGGGAGCTGTTTTTT. The encoded protein is CASSLTGATGELFF. V and J are TRBV5-1 and TRBJ2-2; 8 bases align to TRBD1. The CDR3 totals 14 residues. Looked up from germline, CDR1 is SGHRS and CDR2 is YFSETQ. V was clipped by 4 bases and J by 4 bases; unmatched bases: 3.

The chain links TRBV4-1 to TRBJ2-7; the D gene could be TRBD1 or TRBD2 (5 bases each). This CDR3 is built from 14 residues. CDR1 is MGHRA and CDR2 is YSYEKL in the germline V gene. Trimming took off 4 bases at V and 0 bases at J, with 10 bases between the two ends. CDR3 sequence reads: CASSPTGLSYEQYF. The CDR3 DNA is TGCGCCAGCAGCCCCACAGGACTCTCCTACGAGCAGTACTTC.

The V gene is TRBV2, the J gene TRBJ2-7; TRBD2 matches 9 bases. J was trimmed by 3 bases and V by 4 bases; bases with no gene match: 4. The germline CDR1 and CDR2 sequences are SNHLY and FYNNEI. The CDR3 is 14 amino acids. CDR3 nucleotides: TGTGCCAGCAGTGTGACTAGCGGATACTACGAGCAGTACTTC. The encoded protein is CASSVTSGYYEQYF.

The chain combines TRBV27 with TRBJ2-6; D not resolved. The CDR3 runs 15 residues. In germline, CDR1 is MNHEY, CDR2 SMNVEV (reference sequence). V was clipped by 4 bases and J by 0 bases, with 7 bases between them. CDR3 coding DNA: TGTGCCAGCAGTTGGCAGACCTCTGGGGCCAACGTCCTGACTTTC. This codes for CASSWQTSGANVLTF. The variable domain in full, completed from reference TRBV27 and TRBJ2-6, reads EAQVTQNPRYLITVTGKKLTVTCSQNMNHEYMSWYRQDPGLGLRQIYYSMNVEVTDKGDVPEGYKVSRKEKRNFPLILESPSPNQTSLYFCASSWQTSGANVLTFGAGSRLTVL.

V usage is TRBV5-1 and J usage is TRBJ1-1; no firm D call. CDR1 and CDR2 from the germline V gene are SGHRS and YFSETQ. The CDR3 spans 13 residues. Trimming took off 7 bases at V and 4 bases at J, with 14 bases between the two ends. The CDR3, as DNA: TGCGCCAGCGGGGATAGTAAGATCACTGAAGCTTTCTTT. It encodes CASGDSKITEAFF.

This chain connects TRBV4-1 to TRBJ2-2; unclear D gene. Trimming pared 3 bases from V and 6 bases from J, leaving 14 bases between. The CDR3 consists of 15 residues. The V gene's germline CDR1 is MGHRA and CDR2 YSYEKL. This chain's CDR3 is CASSQARITPGELFF. CDR3 DNA sequence: TGCGCCAGCAGCCAGGCGCGGATAACCCCCGGGGAGCTGTTTTTT.

The chain is built from TRBV7-9 and TRBJ2-7, with unresolved D. CDR1 and CDR2 from the germline V gene are SEHNR and FQNEAQ (reference sequence). V lost 1 base and J lost 9, with 4 bases in between. This CDR3 has 10 amino acids. CDR3 bases: TGTGCCAGCAGCTTAGATGCGCAGTACTTC. It codes for CASSLDAQYF.

The rearrangement uses TRBV12-3 or TRBV12-4 and TRBJ1-2, with TRBD1 as a possible D gene (6 bases). This CDR3 contains 12 residues. Deletions cut 5 bases from V and 5 bases from J, with 9 bases between. CDR3: CASSLTGYGYTF. The CDR3 DNA follows: TGTGCCAGCAGTCTGACAGGATATGGCTACACCTTC.

This chain links TRBV9 with TRBJ2-7, with TRBD2 matching over 13 bases. With V trimmed by 3 bases and J by 6 bases, 3 bases remained unmatched. The CDR3 runs to 14 residues. The V gene's germline CDR1 is SGDLS and CDR2 YYNGEE. CDR3 bases: TGTGCCAGCAGCGGACTAGCGGGAGGACTCGAGCAGTACTTC. Amino acid sequence: CASSGLAGGLEQYF.

J is TRBJ2-7 and V is TRBV3-1 (or the pseudogene TRBV3-2); D might be TRBD1 or TRBD2, each matching 5 bases. Trimming took off 1 base at V and 6 bases at J, with 10 bases between the two ends. The CDR3 covers 13 residues. Germline CDR1 and CDR2: LGHDT and YNNKEL (reference sequence). The CDR3 nucleotides are TGTGCCAGCAGCCAAGTAGAAGGGACCGAGCAGTACTTC. Translated: CASSQVEGTEQYF.

The table lists this clone with a count of one. This chain connects TRBV5-5 to TRBJ1-2; the D gene is possibly TRBD1 (6 bases). Between the trimmed V and J ends, which lost 2 bases and 5 bases, there was a span of 13 bases. CDR3 length: 14 residues. Germline CDR1 reads SGHKS; CDR2 reads YYEKEE (reference sequence). CDR3 DNA: TGTGCCAGCAGCTTAATTCCAGGGGATTATGGCTACACCTTC. This translates into CASSLIPGDYGYTF. The whole variable domain, filled in from reference TRBV5-5 and TRBJ1-2, reads DAGVTQSPTHLIKTRGQQVTLRCSPISGHKSVSWYQQVLGQGPQFIFQYYEKEERGRGNFPDRFSARQFPNYSSELNVNALLLGDSALYLCASSLIPGDYGYTFGSGTRLTVV.

The rearrangement uses TRBV11-2 and TRBJ2-5; 10 bases map to TRBD2. V lost 5 bases and J lost 6; bases outside the gene matches: 12. The CDR3 sequence is 16 residues long. Looked up from germline, CDR1 is SGHAT and CDR2 is FQNNGV. DNA of the CDR3: TGTGCCAGCAGCAATCCTGGGGCTAGCGGGAGTAAGACCCAGTACTTC. Residues: CASSNPGASGSKTQYF.

The V gene is TRBV28, the J gene TRBJ2-7, with D hard to call. Looked up from germline, CDR1 is MDHEN and CDR2 is SYDVKM. This CDR3 comprises 16 residues. V dropped 7 bases and J dropped 2 bases, with 21 bases sitting between them. The CDR3 loop is CASTNPWGDSPYEQYF. For the CDR3, the DNA is TGTGCCAGCACCAACCCGTGGGGTGACTCACCCTACGAGCAGTACTTC.